The present T cell receptor beta chain was sequenced within a study of blood T cell repertoires in COVID-19. Study-level background: Spain, Italy and the United States supplied samples that represented acute and convalescent COVID-19. PBMCs, B-cell-depleted T cells, or T cells were the source of the cDNA or gDNA that made up the material.

As handled by the study authors: Counts of nucleated cells, estimated from reference gene primer amplification, were obtained. Clones were sequenced by immunoSEQ multiplex PCR, and TCRdb holds only the in-frame ones, with some missing. That table gives V, J and clone size, and the DNA gave D and trimming. The repertoire has roughly 100,000 clones, about four fifths of them found once; the top ten carry roughly 9.8%. The CDR3 loop spans 15 amino acids. V was pared by 4 bases and J by 4 bases, with 7 bases of the junction left unmatched. Per the germline V gene, CDR1 is MNHEY and CDR2 is SVGEGT. The V and J genes are TRBV6-2 or TRBV6-3 and TRBJ1-2, with 9 bases lining up with TRBD1. The source material was peripheral blood. This TCR was recovered from an elderly woman with acute or convalescent COVID-19. The CDR3 is CASSFPTGGVYGYTF. Written as DNA, the CDR3 is TGTGCCAGCAGTTTCCCGACAGGGGGAGTCTATGGCTACACCTTC.